These T cell receptor beta chains were read from a single sample in a study of T cells in Graves' hyperthyroidism and ophthalmopathy. MiXCR was run by TCRdb on the multiplex PCR reads, yielding one entry per CDR3 protein. This table holds about 200,000 distinct CDR3 sequences, about a sixth found once. Sequencing was carried out using blood. The receptors shown here come from a woman in her fifties or sixties with Graves' hyperthyroidism. Both conserved end residues are trimmed from each CDR3.

>TRBV27|16
ASTGRRPGGLMNTEAF
>TRBV20-1|13
SANPGPISTGELF
>TRBV7-8|13
ASSFHTGTDSEAF
>TRBV7-3|13
ASSLMGGTASEQF
>TRBV7-9|11
ASSKKRENTQY
>TRBV4-1|16
ASSQDRRLAGITDTQY
>TRBV20-1|15
SASPSAGFGGNQPQH
>TRBV27|13
ASSLAGVRIDEQF
>TRBV27|12
ASRGTGRTYEQY
>TRBV6-2/TRBV6-3|14
ASSYPAGSSWETQY
>TRBV3-1|13
ASSVLGASTDTQY
>TRBV6-1|9
ASSGLLEQF
>TRBV29-1|10
SVDEGTDTQY
>TRBV18|13
ASTPKASVIGELF
>TRBV20-1|16
SATIGTSGRSPYNEQF
>TRBV28|11
ASSFSWGDGYT
>TRBV7-8|12
ASSLARGNTEAF
>TRBV7-2|15
ASSFSTAGGFGNTIY
>TRBV30|13
AWSSTLVSYNEQF
>TRBV6-5|14
ASSYSYGARGYEQY
>TRBV6-1|11
ASSLSYNSPLH
>TRBV30|15
AWRRLAGKVGANVLT
>TRBV9|13
ASSVAVGGDYGYT